A selection of T cell receptor beta chains follows, all from one sample in a study of human T cells and chemical hapten exposure. MiXCR was run by TCRdb on the RACE reads, yielding one entry per CDR3 protein. The sample includes approximately 97,000 distinct CDR3 sequences, around 25% of them seen just once. The starting material was whole blood, obtained in connection with sensitization to the hapten diphenylcyclopropenone (DPC). The receptors come from a man aged 40-50 years with alopecia areata. Some clones in this sample may be carry-over from other donors' samples. The CDR3 runs from the conserved cysteine through the conserved F or W. Each record gives: CDR3 length, clone size, D gene, V gene, J gene, CDR3 DNA, CDR3 protein. A D gene is named only where the DNA matches it firmly. Only part of the rows carry a size: once, few, many, or a class if the clone is expanded.

15	-	-	TRBV5-6	TRBJ1-2	TGTGCCAGCAGCTTGGACAGGGAGCCGCGATATGGCTACACCTTC	CASSLDREPRYGYTF
14	-	-	TRBV6-5	TRBJ1-1	TGTGCCAGCAGTTTCACAGGGTTGGGCACTGAAGCTTTCTTT	CASSFTGLGTEAFF
12	few	-	TRBV10-1	TRBJ2-3	TGCGCCACTAAGGATGGGCCAGATACGCAGTATTTT	CATKDGPDTQYF
17	few	-	TRBV21-1	TRBJ2-1	TGTGCCAGCAGCAAAAGTCGTGGGACAGTCTCCTACAATGAGCAGTTCTTC	CASSKSRGTVSYNEQFF
13	-	-	TRBV6-2/TRBV6-3	TRBJ1-5	TGTGCCAGCACCACAGGCGGGGCTCAGCCCCAGCATTTT	CASTTGGAQPQHF
17	-	TRBD1	TRBV5-6	TRBJ2-2	TGTGCCAGCAGCTTTTTGGGCACGGGACAGGGCCACGGGGAGCTGTTTTTT	CASSFLGTGQGHGELFF
13	-	TRBD2	TRBV20-1	TRBJ2-5	TGCAGTGCTAGCGGGAGGGGGGGAGAGACCCAGTACTTC	CSASGRGGETQYF
14	-	-	TRBV29-1	TRBJ2-1	TGCAGCGTCGGAATAGATGCCCTACTCGCTGAGCAGTTCTTC	CSVGIDALLAEQFF
15	few	TRBD1	TRBV20-1	TRBJ1-1	TGCAGTGCTAGGGGACAGGGTGTGGTAGGCACTGAAGCTTTCTTT	CSARGQGVVGTEAFF
12	few	-	TRBV5-6	TRBJ1-1	TGTGCCAGCAGCTGGAGGGTTGCTGAAGCTTTCTTT	CASSWRVAEAFF
15	-	-	TRBV18	TRBJ1-5	TGTGCCAGCTCACCTTCCGGGACCGTGAATCAGCCCCAGCATTTT	CASSPSGTVNQPQHF
15	few	TRBD1	TRBV7-2	TRBJ2-7	TGTGCCAGCAGCTTAGCGGGACAGACCGCCTACGAGCAGTACTTC	CASSLAGQTAYEQYF
15	few	-	TRBV12-3/TRBV12-4	TRBJ1-1	TGTGCCAGCAGTTCTAATTCAGGCCTGAACACTGAAGCTTTCTTT	CASSSNSGLNTEAFF
15	few	TRBD2	TRBV4-2	TRBJ2-7	TGTGCTAGCAGCCAAGAGGCGGGAGGGCCGGGGGAGCAGTACTTC	CASSQEAGGPGEQYF
14	-	TRBD1	TRBV28	TRBJ2-7	TGTGCCAGCAGTTTCCCCGGACAGGGCCACGAGCAGTACTTC	CASSFPGQGHEQYF
15	-	TRBD1	TRBV3-1	TRBJ1-3	TGTGCCAGCAGCCGGCAGACAGGGTCTGGAAACACCATATATTTT	CASSRQTGSGNTIYF
13	-	-	TRBV20-1	TRBJ2-5	TGCAGTGCGGCCAACTCGGTCAAAGGGACCCAGTACTTC	CSAANSVKGTQYF
14	many	-	TRBV12-3/TRBV12-4	TRBJ2-1	TGTGCCAGCAGTCCTTTGTCCCGTGACAATGAGCAGTTCTTC	CASSPLSRDNEQFF
13	few	-	TRBV7-2	TRBJ1-2	TGTGCCAGCAGCATACAAGATAACTATGGCTACACCTTC	CASSIQDNYGYTF
15	-	TRBD2	TRBV4-1	TRBJ2-1	TGCGCCAGCAGCCAAGATGGCGGGAGGGCCCTTGAGCAGTTCTTC	CASSQDGGRALEQFF
15	-	TRBD1	TRBV6-1	TRBJ2-1	TGTGCCAGCAGGGTAGACAGGGGAGCCTACAATGAGCAGTTCTTC	CASRVDRGAYNEQFF
13	few	-	TRBV12-3/TRBV12-4	TRBJ2-5	TGTGCCTCCTCCCGTACAGGGAGGGAGACCCAGTACTTC	CASSRTGRETQYF
14	many	-	TRBV6-2/TRBV6-3	TRBJ1-5	TGTGCCAGCAGTTACCTGAATAGCAATCAGCCCCAGCATTTT	CASSYLNSNQPQHF
14	few	TRBD2	TRBV7-9	TRBJ2-3	TGTGCCAGCAGACTTAGCGGGAGAACAGATACGCAGTATTTT	CASRLSGRTDTQYF
15	few	-	TRBV3-1	TRBJ2-2	TGTGCCAGCAGTGTCCTAGGAGGGAGTACCGGGGAGCTGTTTTTT	CASSVLGGSTGELFF
15	few	-	TRBV12-3/TRBV12-4	TRBJ1-5	TGTGCCAGCAGTTTTACAGGGCTGGGCAATCAGCCCCAGCATTTT	CASSFTGLGNQPQHF
19	-	TRBD1	TRBV12-3/TRBV12-4	TRBJ1-1	TGTGCCAGCAGTTTATTATTGGATGGGCAGGGGGCATGGAACACTGAAGCTTTCTTT	CASSLLLDGQGAWNTEAFF
15	few	TRBD1	TRBV7-2	TRBJ2-3	TGTGCCAGCAGCTCCGGGACAGGGGCCACAGATACGCAGTATTTT	CASSSGTGATDTQYF
15	-	-	TRBV13	TRBJ2-3	TGTGCCAGCAGCTACCGGCTCTCGAGCGCAGATACGCAGTATTTT	CASSYRLSSADTQYF
12	few	-	TRBV5-4	TRBJ2-7	TGTGCCAGCAGCTCCCGGACCTACGAGCAGTACTTC	CASSSRTYEQYF
17	-	TRBD2	TRBV24-1	TRBJ2-3	TGTGCCACCAGTGATTTGAGCGGGGGAGAGAGCACAGATACGCAGTATTTT	CATSDLSGGESTDTQYF